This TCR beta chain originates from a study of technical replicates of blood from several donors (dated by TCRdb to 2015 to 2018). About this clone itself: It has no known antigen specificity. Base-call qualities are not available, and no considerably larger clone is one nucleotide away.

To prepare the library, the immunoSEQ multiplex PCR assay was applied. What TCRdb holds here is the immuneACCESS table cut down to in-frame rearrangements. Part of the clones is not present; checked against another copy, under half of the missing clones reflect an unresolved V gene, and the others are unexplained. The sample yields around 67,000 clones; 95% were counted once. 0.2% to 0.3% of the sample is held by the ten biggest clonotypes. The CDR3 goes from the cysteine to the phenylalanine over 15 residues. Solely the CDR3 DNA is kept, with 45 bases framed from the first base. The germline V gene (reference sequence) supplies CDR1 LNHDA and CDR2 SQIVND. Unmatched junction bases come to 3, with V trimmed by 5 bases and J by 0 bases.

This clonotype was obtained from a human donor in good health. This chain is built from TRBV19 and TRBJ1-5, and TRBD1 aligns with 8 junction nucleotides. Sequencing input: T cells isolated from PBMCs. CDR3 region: CASSGQGNSNQPQHF. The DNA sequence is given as TGTGCCAGTAGTGGACAGGGAAATAGCAATCAGCCCCAGCATTTT.